The rows below give T cell receptor beta chains drawn from one sample of a study of glioma-infiltrating T cells. TCRdb re-called the multiplex PCR reads with MiXCR, one entry per CDR3 protein. The data contain 100,000 to 150,000 distinct CDR3 sequences, about 23% of them singletons. The specimen was glioma tissue, nonneoplastic brain tissue, or PBMCs (not recorded which). The receptor set was obtained from a human donor with low-grade glioma or glioblastoma, undergoing nonglioma brain surgery, or in good health (not recorded which). Each CDR3 is given with its conserved first and last residue. A D gene is named only where the DNA matches it firmly. Only part of the rows carry a size: once, few, many, or a class if the clone is expanded.

TRBJ2-1	TRBV6-1	many	TRBD2	TGTGCCAGCAGGCGACTAGCGGGAGCCAATGAGCAGTTCTTC	CASRRLAGANEQFF
TRBJ2-7	TRBV10-3	many	NA	TGTGCCATCAGTGAAGTAGGCGGTTACGAGCAGTACTTC	CAISEVGGYEQYF
TRBJ2-7	TRBV3-1	many	TRBD2	TGTGCCAGCAGCCAAGTGATAGCGGGAGAATACGAGCAGTACTTC	CASSQVIAGEYEQYF
TRBJ2-1	TRBV29-1	once	NA	TGCGGCGTTGAAGCTAGCCGCAGTGAGCAGTTCTTC	CGVEASRSEQFF
TRBJ1-2	TRBV4-1	once	NA	TGCGCCAGCAGCCAAGACCTATCTACAGAGGGCGTGGGCTACACCTTC	CASSQDLSTEGVGYTF
TRBJ1-1	TRBV5-1	NA	NA	TGCGCCAGCAGCTTGGGGACAGACGGCCCTGAAGCTTTCTTT	CASSLGTDGPEAFF
TRBJ2-7	TRBV6-2/TRBV6-3	NA	TRBD2	TGTGCCAGCAGTGCTCGGCGCGGGAGGGCCTCCGCGCAGTACTTC	CASSARRGRASAQYF
TRBJ1-4	TRBV6-5	once	NA	TGTGCCAGCAGTCCCACCGGGGATACGCAGTTTTTT	CASSPTGDTQFF
TRBJ2-1	TRBV6-2/TRBV6-3	many	TRBD1	TGTGCCAGCAGTTCCCCCGCGGGACAGGGATGGTATGAGCAGTTCTTC	CASSSPAGQGWYEQFF
TRBJ2-5	TRBV7-2	NA	NA	TGTGCCAGCCGCTTAGCAGCTTCCCAAGAGACCCAGTACTTC	CASRLAASQETQYF
TRBJ2-3	TRBV9	few	NA	TGTGCCAGCAGCGTACGGGAAAGCACAGATACGCAGTATTTT	CASSVRESTDTQYF
TRBJ2-7	TRBV27	many	NA	TGTGCCAGCAGTTTCCTCGACCGGGACAACTACGAGCAGTACTTC	CASSFLDRDNYEQYF
TRBJ2-1	TRBV6-6	many	NA	TGTGCCAGCAGTTACCAGCCCAGCTCCTACAATGAGCAGTTCTTC	CASSYQPSSYNEQFF
TRBJ2-3	TRBV7-2	many	TRBD2	TGTGCCAGCAGCTTAGGTCCCATGGCGGGAGGGCTCGCAGATACGCAGTATTTT	CASSLGPMAGGLADTQYF
TRBJ1-5	TRBV4-3	many	NA	TGCGCCAGCAGCCAAGTCTTCGGAGACAATCAGCCCCAGCATTTT	CASSQVFGDNQPQHF
TRBJ2-1	TRBV28	once	NA	TGTGCCAGCAGTTTACCCAACCAGGGCTCCAATGAGCAGTTCTTC	CASSLPNQGSNEQFF
TRBJ1-5	TRBV12-3/TRBV12-4	many	TRBD1	TGTGCCAGCAGCCCGACAGGGAGTAGCAATCAGCCCCAGCATTTT	CASSPTGSSNQPQHF
TRBJ2-1	TRBV20-1	many	TRBD1	TGCAGTGCTACCCGGGACAGGGGCTCCTACAATGAGCAGTTCTTC	CSATRDRGSYNEQFF
TRBJ2-2	TRBV6-1	many	NA	TGTGCCAGCAGTGAATCCACGGAGGGAACCGGGGAGCTGTTTTTT	CASSESTEGTGELFF
TRBJ2-4	TRBV20-1	many	TRBD1	TGCAGTGCTAGGATACAGGGGGCGCCGGCCAAAAACATTCAGTACTTC	CSARIQGAPAKNIQYF
TRBJ1-1	TRBV12-3/TRBV12-4	many	NA	TGTGCCAGCAGTTCACGACCCTCTTATGATGCTGAAGCTTTCTTT	CASSSRPSYDAEAFF
TRBJ2-7	TRBV20-1	once	TRBD2	TGCAGTGCTAGACCGGGACTAGCGTCCTACGAGCAGTACTTC	CSARPGLASYEQYF
TRBJ2-2	TRBV28	many	TRBD1	TGTGCCACCCCAACCGGGACAGGGGCCACCGGGGAGCTGTTTTTT	CATPTGTGATGELFF
TRBJ1-3	TRBV4-1	NA	TRBD1	TGCGCCAGCAGCCAAGACAGGGGGCGCGGAAACACCATATATTTT	CASSQDRGRGNTIYF
TRBJ2-7	TRBV7-9	NA	TRBD2	TGTGCCAGCAGCTTCACAGCGGGAGACCACGAGCAGTACTTC	CASSFTAGDHEQYF
TRBJ2-1	TRBV29-1	NA	NA	TGCAGCTCCCATCCCGGGACATTCTACAATGAGCAGTCCTTC	CSSHPGTFYNEQSF
TRBJ2-7	TRBV20-1	many	TRBD2	TGCAGTGCTGAAAGCGGGAGTGGATACGAGCAGTACTTC	CSAESGSGYEQYF
TRBJ2-5	TRBV19	few	TRBD1	TGTGCCAGTAGTATCGGACAGGGTCGAGAGACCCAGTACTTC	CASSIGQGRETQYF
TRBJ2-1	TRBV27	many	NA	TGTGCCAGCAGTTTAGGACAGAGGCGAAATGAGCAGTTCTTC	CASSLGQRRNEQFF
TRBJ2-7	TRBV7-9	few	TRBD2	TGTGCCAGCAGCCCCCGGGTTCTAGCGGGATCCGAGCAGTACTTC	CASSPRVLAGSEQYF
TRBJ2-7	TRBV27	many	TRBD1	TGTGCCAGCAGTTTTTCACAGGGGGCCTACGAGCAGTACTTC	CASSFSQGAYEQYF
TRBJ2-3	TRBV27	many	TRBD1	TGTGCCAGCAGTCCCCAGGGGGCTCGGACAGATACGCAGTATTTT	CASSPQGARTDTQYF
TRBJ2-3	TRBV6-1	NA	TRBD2	TGTGCTATCAGCTTACTAGCGGGAGCAGATACGCAGTATTTT	CAISLLAGADTQYF
TRBJ2-2	TRBV19	few	NA	TGTGCCAGTAGCAGGGATCTAGGCGACACCGGGGAGCTGTTTTTT	CASSRDLGDTGELFF
TRBJ1-3	TRBV10-3	few	NA	TGTGCCATCAGTGAGTCGGGCACCTTCTCTGGAAACACCATATATTTT	CAISESGTFSGNTIYF
TRBJ2-3	TRBV19	many	NA	TGTGCCAGTAAGGGGTTTGATACGCAGTATTTT	CASKGFDTQYF
TRBJ2-7	TRBV29-1	NA	NA	TGCAGCGTCCCACATCCCGACTTGATCTACGAGCAGTACTTC	CSVPHPDLIYEQYF
TRBJ2-2	TRBV4-1	many	NA	TGCGCCAGCAGCCTTCGACGGGCCGGGGAGCTGTTTTTT	CASSLRRAGELFF
TRBJ1-2	TRBV20-1	many	TRBD1	TGCAGTGCCTGGACCCCAGGGGGTAATGGCTACACCTTC	CSAWTPGGNGYTF
TRBJ2-6	TRBV2	few	NA	TGTGCCAGCAGTGAATGGGGGACCCTCTCTGGGGCCAACGTCCTGACTTTC	CASSEWGTLSGANVLTF
TRBJ2-5	TRBV24-1	few	NA	TGTGCCACCAGTAGGACAGCGGGACAAGAGACCCAGTACTTC	CATSRTAGQETQYF
TRBJ2-1	TRBV10-3	many	TRBD2	TGTGCCATCAAAGGCGCGGGGGACAATGAGCAGTTCTTC	CAIKGAGDNEQFF
TRBJ2-3	TRBV6-6	NA	NA	TGTGCCACTAGTTCCCGGGGCAGCGGGTGTGGCACAGATACGCAGTATTTT	CATSSRGSGCGTDTQYF
TRBJ1-5	TRBV4-3	many	NA	TGCGCCAGCAGCCAAGATCCCGGGCAGCCCCAGCATTTT	CASSQDPGQPQHF
TRBJ2-7	TRBV6-1	many	NA	TGTGCCTCAAGGCCAGGGTTCAACGAGCAGTACTTC	CASRPGFNEQYF
TRBJ1-5	TRBV19	many	NA	TGTGCCAGTAGTATAGTTTGGACAAGGGCCGTCAATCAGCCCCAGCATTTT	CASSIVWTRAVNQPQHF
TRBJ2-7	TRBV27	many	NA	TGTGCCAGCAGCCTGACAATTTACGACTACGAGCAGTACTTC	CASSLTIYDYEQYF
TRBJ2-2	TRBV5-4	few	NA	TGTGCCAGCAGCTTGGACGCCGCTACCGGGGAGCTGTTTTTT	CASSLDAATGELFF
TRBJ2-3	TRBV10-3	many	NA	TGTGCCATCAGTGAAGGACAGACACTCGGCTCAGATACGCAGTATTTT	CAISEGQTLGSDTQYF
TRBJ2-1	TRBV3-1	few	NA	TGTGCCAGCAGCCAAGATCCCCGACTATGGCAGTTCTTC	CASSQDPRLWQFF
TRBJ1-1	TRBV29-1	NA	TRBD1	TGCAGCGTTGACGCCTCAGGGGGCGCTAACACTGAAGCTTTCTTT	CSVDASGGANTEAFF
TRBJ2-7	TRBV4-3	many	TRBD2	TGCGCCAGCAGCCAAGAGGCCAGCGGGACGGGGGAGCAGTACTTC	CASSQEASGTGEQYF
TRBJ2-1	TRBV24-1	many	TRBD1	TGTGCCACCAGTGATTCCGGACAGGGAACCTACAATGAGCAGTTCTTC	CATSDSGQGTYNEQFF
TRBJ2-3	TRBV24-1	many	NA	TGTGCCACCAGTGCCTCTGACGCCGATACGCAGTATTTT	CATSASDADTQYF
TRBJ2-1	TRBV5-6	few	TRBD1	TGTGCCAGCAGCAGCCGGGACAGCTACTACAATGAGCAGTTCTTC	CASSSRDSYYNEQFF